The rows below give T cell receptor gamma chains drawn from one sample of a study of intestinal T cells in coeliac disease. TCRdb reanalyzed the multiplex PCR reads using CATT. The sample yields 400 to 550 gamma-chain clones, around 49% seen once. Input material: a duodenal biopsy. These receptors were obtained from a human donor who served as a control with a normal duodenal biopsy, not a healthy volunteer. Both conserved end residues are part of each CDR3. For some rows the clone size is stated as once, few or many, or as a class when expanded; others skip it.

cdr3_nt: TGTGCTGCGTGGGTACGAATTGATTATAAGAAACTCTTT; cdr3_aa: CAAWVRIDYKKLF; j_call: TRGJ1/TRGJ2; v_call: TRGV10; clone_size: .
cdr3_nt: TGTGCTGCGTGGGACCGTCCCAATTATTATAAGAAACTCTTT; cdr3_aa: CAAWDRPNYYKKLF; j_call: TRGJ1/TRGJ2; v_call: TRGV10; clone_size: .
cdr3_nt: TGTGCCACCTCCCATAGGTTATTGGGTAGTGATTGGATCAAGACGTTT; cdr3_aa: CATSHRLLGSDWIKTF; j_call: TRGJP2; v_call: TRGV8; clone_size: .
cdr3_nt: TGTGCACCTGGGACGGGCTCTAGTTGGTTCAAGATATTT; cdr3_aa: CAPGTGSSWFKIF; j_call: TRGJP1; v_call: TRGV2; clone_size: few
cdr3_nt: TGTGCCACCTGGGACAGGCCTTCAATACCCACTGGTTGGTTCAAGATATTT; cdr3_aa: CATWDRPSIPTGWFKIF; j_call: TRGJP1; v_call: TRGV3; clone_size: few
cdr3_nt: TGTGCTGCGTGGGAATATACGGACGAGGGGGAGTCGGCACTGGTTTGGTTCAAGATATTT; cdr3_aa: CAAWEYTDEGESALVWFKIF; j_call: TRGJP1; v_call: TRGV10; clone_size: few
cdr3_nt: TGTGCTTGTGGGAGGCCCCCTTATTATAAGAAACTCTTT; cdr3_aa: CACGRPPYYKKLF; j_call: TRGJ1/TRGJ2; v_call: TRGV9; clone_size: .
cdr3_nt: TGTGCTGCGTGGGACTATACACTGTTGGTTGTCAAGATATTT; cdr3_aa: CAAWDYTLLVVKIF; j_call: TRGJP1; v_call: TRGV10; clone_size: .
cdr3_nt: TGTGCTGCGTGGGATTATAATCGGGATACCACTGGTTGGTTCAAGATATTT; cdr3_aa: CAAWDYNRDTTGWFKIF; j_call: TRGJP1; v_call: TRGV10; clone_size: .
cdr3_nt: TGTGCCACCTGGGACGGGCCGCCTACCGTTGGGGATTGGATCAAGACGTTT; cdr3_aa: CATWDGPPTVGDWIKTF; j_call: TRGJP2; v_call: TRGV2; clone_size: hyperexpanded
cdr3_nt: TGTGCTGCGTGGGATTTTGAGGATAAGAAACTCTTT; cdr3_aa: CAAWDFEDKKLF; j_call: TRGJ1/TRGJ2; v_call: TRGV10; clone_size: .
cdr3_nt: TGTGCTGCGTGGGTACGAATTATTTATAAGAAACTCTTT; cdr3_aa: CAAWVRIIYKKLF; j_call: TRGJ1/TRGJ2; v_call: TRGV10; clone_size: once
cdr3_nt: TGTGCCACCTGGGACGGGTCTCTAGTTGGCTTCAAGATATTT; cdr3_aa: CATWDGSLVGFKIF; j_call: TRGJP1; v_call: TRGV2; clone_size: .
cdr3_nt: TGTGCCCACCTGGGATGGCCCGACACTGGTTGGTTCAAGATATTT; cdr3_aa: CAHLGWPDTGWFKIF; j_call: TRGJP1; v_call: TRGV4; clone_size: few
cdr3_nt: TGTGCTGCGTGGACTATAAGAAAACTCTTT; cdr3_aa: CAAWTIRKLF; j_call: TRGJ1/TRGJ2; v_call: TRGV10; clone_size: few
cdr3_nt: TGTGCTCTATGGGTGACTACTAAGAAACTCTTT; cdr3_aa: CALWVTTKKLF; j_call: TRGJ1/TRGJ2; v_call: TRGV9; clone_size: .
cdr3_nt: TGTGCCACCTGGTCCGAGAATGGTTATTATAAGAAACTCTTT; cdr3_aa: CATWSENGYYKKLF; j_call: TRGJ1/TRGJ2; v_call: TRGV5; clone_size: .
cdr3_nt: TGTGCCACCTGGGATAGTATAAGAAAACTCTTT; cdr3_aa: CATWDSIRKLF; j_call: TRGJ1/TRGJ2; v_call: TRGV4; clone_size: .
cdr3_nt: TGTGCCGACCTGGGACAGGCCTTCAATACCACTGGTTGGTTCAAGATATTT; cdr3_aa: CADLGQAFNTTGWFKIF; j_call: TRGJP1; v_call: TRGV3; clone_size: .
cdr3_nt: TGTGCCACCTGGGATCCGGAGGGGTATTATAAGAAACTCTTT; cdr3_aa: CATWDPEGYYKKLF; j_call: TRGJ1/TRGJ2; v_call: TRGV4; clone_size: .
cdr3_nt: TGTGCCACCTGGGACGGGCTCTTTTTT; cdr3_aa: CATWDGLFF; j_call: TRGJ1/TRGJ2; v_call: TRGV2; clone_size: .
cdr3_nt: TGTGCTGCGTGGTTGGCACCGAGTTATTATAAGAAACTCTTT; cdr3_aa: CAAWLAPSYYKKLF; j_call: TRGJ1/TRGJ2; v_call: TRGV10; clone_size: .
cdr3_nt: TGTGCTGCACGCTATTATTATAAGAAACTCTTT; cdr3_aa: CAARYYYKKLF; j_call: TRGJ1/TRGJ2; v_call: TRGV10; clone_size: few
cdr3_nt: TGTGCCACCTGGGATGGGCCGAGCCCTCCTTGTAAGGGGAAACTCTTT; cdr3_aa: CATWDGPSPPCKGKLF; j_call: TRGJ1/TRGJ2; v_call: TRGV4; clone_size: .
cdr3_nt: TGTGCCACCTGGGGACGGGCTCTAAGTAGTGATTGGATCAAGACGTTT; cdr3_aa: CATWGRALSSDWIKTF; j_call: TRGJP2; v_call: TRGV2; clone_size: few
cdr3_nt: TGTGCTGCGTGGGATTATGGGGACCCCCGCTACTGTTATTATAAGAAACTCTTT; cdr3_aa: CAAWDYGDPRYCYYKKLF; j_call: TRGJ1/TRGJ2; v_call: TRGV10; clone_size: .
cdr3_nt: TGTGCTGCGTGGGTACGAAATTATTATAAGAAACTCTTT; cdr3_aa: CAAWVRNYYKKLF; j_call: TRGJ1/TRGJ2; v_call: TRGV10; clone_size: .
cdr3_nt: TGTGCCACCTGGGACGGCCACCTAGGGGATTATTATAAGAAACTCTTT; cdr3_aa: CATWDGHLGDYYKKLF; j_call: TRGJ1/TRGJ2; v_call: TRGV2; clone_size: .
cdr3_nt: TGTGCTGCGTGGGTTTTGCACCGTTATTATAAGAAACTCTTT; cdr3_aa: CAAWVLHRYYKKLF; j_call: TRGJ1/TRGJ2; v_call: TRGV10; clone_size: .
cdr3_nt: TGTGCACCTGGGGATGGGGATTATAAGAAACTCTTT; cdr3_aa: CAPGDGDYKKLF; j_call: TRGJ1/TRGJ2; v_call: TRGV8; clone_size: .
cdr3_nt: TGTGCCTGCTGGATTAGGCGACAAGAGGAGTTTAGTGATTGGATCAAGACGTTT; cdr3_aa: CACWIRRQEEFSDWIKTF; j_call: TRGJP2; v_call: TRGV11; clone_size: .
cdr3_nt: TGTGCTGCGTGGGATTGGTGGTATAAGAAACTCTTT; cdr3_aa: CAAWDWWYKKLF; j_call: TRGJ1/TRGJ2; v_call: TRGV10; clone_size: once
cdr3_nt: TGTGCCACCTGGGACGGGCGGTATTATAAGAAACTCTTT; cdr3_aa: CATWDGRYYKKLF; j_call: TRGJ1/TRGJ2; v_call: TRGV2; clone_size: large
cdr3_nt: TGTGCCACCTGGGTGGGTTATTATAAGAAACTCTTT; cdr3_aa: CATWVGYYKKLF; j_call: TRGJ1/TRGJ2; v_call: TRGV4; clone_size: few
cdr3_nt: TGTGCCACCTGGGATGCCAACACTGGTTGGTTCAAGATATTT; cdr3_aa: CATWDANTGWFKIF; j_call: TRGJP1; v_call: TRGV4; clone_size: .
cdr3_nt: TGTGCTGCGTGGAACCTCTATTATAAGAAACTCTTT; cdr3_aa: CAAWNLYYKKLF; j_call: TRGJ1/TRGJ2; v_call: TRGV10; clone_size: .
cdr3_nt: TGTGCCTGCTGGATTAGGCACAAGAAGGAGTTTAGTGATTGGATCAAGACGTTT; cdr3_aa: CACWIRHKKEFSDWIKTF; j_call: TRGJP2; v_call: TRGV11; clone_size: .
cdr3_nt: TGTGCCACCTGCGACCACTGTTGGTTCAAGATATTT; cdr3_aa: CATCDHCWFKIF; j_call: TRGJP1; v_call: TRGV5; clone_size: .
cdr3_nt: TGTGCTGCGTGGGATTATGGGACCCCCCGCTACTGTTATTATAAGAAACTCTTT; cdr3_aa: CAAWDYGTPRYCYYKKLF; j_call: TRGJ1/TRGJ2; v_call: TRGV10; clone_size: .
cdr3_nt: TGTGCTGCGTGGGATTATACCCTCCTGAGAACCACTGGTTGGTTCAAGATATTT; cdr3_aa: CAAWDYTLLRTTGWFKIF; j_call: TRGJP1; v_call: TRGV10; clone_size: .
cdr3_nt: TGTGCTGCGTTGCTCGGTTGGTTCAAGATATTT; cdr3_aa: CAALLGWFKIF; j_call: TRGJP1; v_call: TRGV10; clone_size: .
cdr3_nt: TGTGCTGCGTGGGACCGTCTAAATTATTATAAGAAACTCTTT; cdr3_aa: CAAWDRLNYYKKLF; j_call: TRGJ1/TRGJ2; v_call: TRGV10; clone_size: .